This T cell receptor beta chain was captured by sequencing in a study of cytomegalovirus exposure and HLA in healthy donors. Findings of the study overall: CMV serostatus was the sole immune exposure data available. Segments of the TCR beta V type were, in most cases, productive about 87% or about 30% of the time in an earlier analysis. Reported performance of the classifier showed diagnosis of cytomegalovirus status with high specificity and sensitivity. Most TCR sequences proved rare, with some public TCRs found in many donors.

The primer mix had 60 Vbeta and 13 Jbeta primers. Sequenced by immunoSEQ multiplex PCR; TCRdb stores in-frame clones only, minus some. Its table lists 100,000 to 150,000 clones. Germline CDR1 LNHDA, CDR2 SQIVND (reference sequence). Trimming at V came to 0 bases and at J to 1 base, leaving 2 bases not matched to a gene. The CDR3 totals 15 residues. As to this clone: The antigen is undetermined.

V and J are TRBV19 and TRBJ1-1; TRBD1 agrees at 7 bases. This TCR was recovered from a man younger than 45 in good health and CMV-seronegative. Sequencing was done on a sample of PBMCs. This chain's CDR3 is CASSIEEGANTEAFF. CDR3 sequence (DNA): TGTGCCAGTAGTATAGAGGAGGGGGCGAACACTGAAGCTTTCTTT.